This TCR beta chain was observed in a study of T-cell memory formation after mild COVID-19. With 4 bases removed from V and 0 bases from J, the gap between germline ends came to 10 bases. The CDR3 is made up of 15 amino acids. The V gene's germline CDR1 is SQVTM and CDR2 ANQGSEA. Findings of the study overall: Clones contracting over day 15 to 85 were CD4/CD8 balanced, with later expanders leaning CD4+.

TCR alpha and TCR beta cDNA libraries carrying sample barcodes and UMIs were produced by 5'RACE using constant-segment primers. TCRdb ran MiXCR on the 5' RACE reads and lists one entry per CDR3 protein. The sample includes about 430,000 distinct CDR3 sequences, 20% to 25% of them seen just once. For this clonotype: Its antigen is unknown.

V and J are TRBV29-1 and TRBJ2-6; D unresolved. This TCR derives from an adult woman who had mild COVID-19 (a few samples of this study predate the infection). Cell type and time point are not known. Sequences were obtained from PBMCs or a T cell subset sorted from them (not recorded which). In DNA form, the CDR3 reads TGCAGCGTTGGTGAGGTGGGCTCTGGGGCCAACGTCCTGACTTTC. Amino acids: CSVGEVGSGANVLTF.